A single sample gave rise to the 24 T cell receptor beta chains below, sequenced in a study of CD8+CD57+ T cells in acquired aplastic anemia. CD8+CD57+ cell expansion, shown by flow cytometry, had occurred in the patients selected for sequencing. Genomic DNA acted as the template from which TCR beta VDJ combination and CDR3 sequence profiling were carried out. TCRdb processed the reads anew with MiXCR; each CDR3 protein has one entry. The sample has roughly 280,000 distinct CDR3 sequences, around three fifths seen once; the top ten hold under 1.5%. The specimen was sorted CD4+, CD8+, or CD8+CD57+ T cells (not recorded which) from PBMCs. The receptors were sampled from a human donor with aplastic anemia.

As regards this clonotype: Mismatch with germline at one junction end may stem from a read error. This chain connects TRBV7-9 to TRBJ2-2; 7 bases match TRBD2. From germline, CDR1 is SEHNR and CDR2 FQNEAQ (reference sequence). The CDR3 has 11 amino acids. The CDR3: CASSLKREVFF. CDR3 bases: TGTGCCAGCAGCTTAAAACGGGAGGTGTTTTTT.

V gene TRBV20-1 combines with J gene TRBJ2-3; D might be TRBD2 (6 bases). Germline values: CDR1 DFQATT, CDR2 SNEGSKA (reference sequence). The CDR3 has 15 residues. V was pared by 3 bases and J by 3 bases, with 16 bases between. The DNA of the CDR3 is TGCAGTGCTAGCGGGAGTGGGGTCTGGACAGATACGCAGTATTTT. Translation gives CSASGSGVWTDTQYF.

The rearrangement joins TRBV5-4 to TRBJ2-3; unclear D gene. V dropped 4 bases and J dropped 0 bases, with 12 bases sitting between them. Germline V gene sequence: CDR1 SGHNT, CDR2 YYREEE (reference sequence). This CDR3 is built from 15 residues. CDR3 nucleotides: TGTGCCAGCAGCATGGGATTCCCTAGCACAGATACGCAGTATTTT. Its protein is CASSMGFPSTDTQYF. Filled out from reference TRBV5-4 and TRBJ2-3, the complete variable domain reads ETGVTQSPTHLIKTRGQQVTLRCSSQSGHNTVSWYQQALGQGPQFIFQYYREEENGRGNFPPRFSGLQFPNYSSELNVNALELDDSALYLCASSMGFPSTDTQYFGPGTRLTVL.

With respect to this clonotype: This clone may be a read error of a much larger clone one base away. The chain couples TRBV2 to TRBJ2-5, with 7 bases lining up with TRBD2. CDR3 length equals 16 residues. The ends lost 6 bases at V and 2 bases at J; junction bases unmatched: 12. Germline CDR1 and CDR2: SNHLY and FYNNEI. In DNA form, the CDR3 reads TGTGCCAGCAGCCAGTGGGGAGCGGGGAGACAAGAGACCCAGTACTTC. It specifies CASSQWGAGRQETQYF.

V gene TRBV12-3 or TRBV12-4 combines with J gene TRBJ2-1; no firm D call. The germline V and J ends were trimmed by 6 bases and 4 bases, with 10 bases remaining between them. The CDR3 sequence is 13 residues long. CDR3 loop: CASRGSGYNEQFF. The CDR3 coding sequence is TGTGCCAGCAGGGGAAGTGGGTACAATGAGCAGTTCTTC.

This clonotype came up once. The rearrangement links TRBV2 to TRBJ2-7, with a possible D match to TRBD1 (6 bases). This CDR3 has 14 residues. Germline loops: CDR1 SNHLY, CDR2 FYNNEI. V was clipped by 6 bases and J by 3 bases, with 15 bases between them. The CDR3 bases are TGTGCCAGCAGACCCCAGGGGTCGGTCTACGAGCAGTACTTC. It codes for CASRPQGSVYEQYF.

The rearrangement joins TRBV2 to TRBJ1-5; D may be TRBD1 (5 bases). Trimming removed 6 bases at V and 4 bases at J, with 10 bases between. The CDR3 length is 13 residues. Germline lookup yields CDR1 SNHLY and CDR2 FYNNEI. The CDR3 DNA is TGTGCCAGCAGGGGGACGGGAAATCAGCCCCAGCATTTT. Translating gives CASRGTGNQPQHF.

The V gene is TRBV7-9, the J gene TRBJ1-1; no reliable D call. Germline V CDR1 and CDR2: SEHNR, FQNEAQ (reference sequence). V shed 11 bases and J shed 0 bases, with 13 bases lying between them. This CDR3 has 13 residues. In DNA, the CDR3 is TGTGCCGGAGAAACCGGGATGAACACTGAAGCTTTCTTT. Protein product: CAGETGMNTEAFF.

Ten or more counts support this clonotype. The V call is TRBV5-6, the J call TRBJ1-2; D perhaps matches TRBD1 (5 bases). The ends were cut back, 6 bases at V and 6 bases at J, with 21 bases in the middle. Germline CDR1 and CDR2: SGHDT and YYEEEE. The CDR3 extends over 15 amino acids. The CDR3 sequence is CASTPDPGTVNGYTF. The DNA of the CDR3 is TGTGCCAGCACCCCTGATCCGGGGACGGTGAATGGCTACACCTTC.

The sample holds one count of this clonotype. This sequence joins TRBV12-3 or TRBV12-4 and TRBJ2-1, with no clear D. CDR3 length equals 15 residues. Deletions cut 5 bases from V and 4 bases from J, with 15 bases between. In DNA form, the CDR3 reads TGTGCCAGCAGTCCCACCTCTGGCCTATACAATGAGCAGTTCTTC. Translated, it gives CASSPTSGLYNEQFF.

The chain carries TRBV7-6 and TRBJ2-5; maybe TRBD1 (5 bases). Germline V CDR1 and CDR2: SGHVS, FNYEAQ. The CDR3 runs 15 residues. The V end lost 3 bases, the J end lost 1 base, and 12 bases lay between the germline ends. The chain's CDR3 is CASSFAGFLQETQYF. The DNA for the CDR3 is TGTGCCAGCAGCTTCGCAGGGTTCCTCCAAGAGACCCAGTACTTC.

The chain has TRBV2 and TRBJ2-4; 9 nucleotides align to TRBD2. The germline V gene has CDR1 SNHLY and CDR2 FYNNEI. J lost 8 bases, V lost 8 bases, and 7 bases had no gene match. The CDR3 is 13 amino acids. CDR3 sequence reads: CASWLAGTHIQYF. CDR3 coding DNA: TGTGCCAGCTGGCTAGCGGGGACGCACATTCAGTACTTC.

This clonotype was seen more than once but under ten times. V gene TRBV15 combines with J gene TRBJ1-1; TRBD1 agrees at 8 bases. CDR1 is LNHNV, CDR2 YYDKDF, per germline (reference sequence). There are 15 residues in the CDR3. Trimming at V came to 2 bases and at J to 4 bases, leaving 6 bases not matched to a gene. DNA of the CDR3: TGTGCCACCAGCAGATCCGACAGGGGAGGCACTGAAGCTTTCTTT. Its translation: CATSRSDRGGTEAFF.

Remarks on this clonotype: The conserved phenylalanine or tryptophan is not found at the CDR3 terminus, so this likely reflects a read error. The chain uses TRBV7-9 and TRBJ2-5, with 7 bases that match TRBD2. The V and J ends lost 3 bases and 4 bases, in that order; junction bases with no gene match: 5. This CDR3 is built from 14 residues. The germline V gene has CDR1 SEHNR and CDR2 FQNEAQ (reference sequence). The CDR3 sequence is CASSLGPGGETQYL. DNA of the CDR3: TGTGCCAGCAGCTTGGGGCCGGGGGGAGAGACCCAGTACCTC.

The chain links TRBV10-3 to TRBJ2-3; D call uncertain. V lost 4 bases and J 0 bases, leaving 20 bases between the germline ends. CDR1 is ENHRY and CDR2 is SYGVKD in the germline V gene. The CDR3 sequence is 18 residues long. The DNA for the CDR3 is TGTGCCATCAGTGGCGGAACACCGCAGAACCCTAGCACAGATACGCAGTATTTT. It encodes CAISGGTPQNPSTDTQYF.

The chain uses TRBV20-1 and TRBJ1-1; D not certain. Germline V gene data show CDR1 as DFQATT and CDR2 as SNEGSKA (reference sequence). V was shortened by 0 bases and J by 7 bases, with 24 bases between the two germline ends. This CDR3 comprises 17 residues. CDR3 DNA: TGCAGTGCTAGAGATCTCTTCGCGTTAGAGGGAGTCGATGAAGCTTTCTTT. It specifies CSARDLFALEGVDEAFF.

The table lists this clonotype with many counts. V and J are TRBV24-1 and TRBJ2-1, with 11 bases that match TRBD2. After removal of 9 bases from V and 2 bases from J, the junction contained 2 bases not matched to a gene. Germline loops: CDR1 KGHDR, CDR2 SFDVKD. The CDR3 length is 14 residues. CDR3 sequence reads: CATVAGGPYNEQFF. Here the CDR3 DNA reads TGTGCCACCGTAGCGGGAGGGCCCTACAATGAGCAGTTCTTC.

The chain carries TRBV2 and TRBJ1-2; 11 nucleotides align to TRBD1. The CDR3 has 13 residues. The germline V gene encodes CDR1 SNHLY and CDR2 FYNNEI. With V trimmed by 7 bases and J by 7 bases, 5 bases remained unmatched. For the CDR3, the DNA is TGTGCCAGCAAACCCGGGACAGGGGGTGGCTACACCTTC. Residues: CASKPGTGGGYTF.

The chain carries TRBV20-1 and TRBJ2-5, with no clear D. From germline, CDR1 is DFQATT and CDR2 SNEGSKA (reference sequence). The CDR3 covers 12 residues. V lost 3 bases and J 3 bases, leaving 8 bases between the germline ends. As DNA, the CDR3 is TGCAGTGCTAGCGGCGTCAAAGAGACCCAGTACTTC. Protein sequence: CSASGVKETQYF.

As concerns this clonotype: A read error is possible here, since a much larger clone lies one base away. This chain joins TRBV4-1 and TRBJ2-1; TRBD2 agrees at 7 bases. The V gene end was trimmed by 4 bases and the J gene end by 8 bases; junction bases not matched to a gene: 14. CDR3 length equals 16 residues. Germline V CDR1 and CDR2: MGHRA, YSYEKL. The CDR3 region is CASSLTGPAGRDEQFF. The CDR3 bases are TGCGCCAGCAGCCTAACTGGACCAGCGGGGCGGGATGAGCAGTTCTTC.

The genes are TRBV2 and TRBJ2-3, with D perhaps TRBD1 (8 bases). This CDR3 is 15 amino acids long. V was trimmed by 6 bases and J by 11 bases, leaving 24 bases between them. Germline assignment: CDR1 SNHLY and CDR2 FYNNEI. The CDR3 DNA sequence: TGTGCCAGCAGCTTAGGACAGGGAGGGGTCTGCGAGCAGTATTTT. Protein product: CASSLGQGGVCEQYF. Looking up the rest from reference TRBV2 and TRBJ2-3 gives the full variable domain: EPEVTQTPSHQVTQMGQEVILRCVPISNHLYFYWYRQILGQKVEFLVSFYNNEISEKSEIFDDQFSVERPDGSNFTLKIRSTKLEDSAMYFCASSLGQGGVCEQYFGPGTRLTVL.

About this clonotype itself: Relative to the germline gene, one junction end is altered; a read error may explain this. The chain employs TRBV10-1 and TRBJ2-7; tentatively, D is TRBD2 (8 bases). The CDR3 extends over 18 amino acids. Germline V gene lookup returns CDR1 WNHNN and CDR2 SYGVQD (reference sequence). The CDR3 DNA follows: TGTGCCAGCAGTCAGAAACGGGACAGCTTAAGCGGGGGCTACGAGCAGTACTTC. It is translated as CASSQKRDSLSGGYEQYF.

This clonotype appeared many times. The chain employs TRBV5-1 and TRBJ2-5, with TRBD1 matching over 8 bases. Trimming removed 0 bases from V and 4 bases from J; junction bases left unmatched: 8. The CDR3 sequence is 16 residues long. In germline, CDR1 is SGHRS, CDR2 YFSETQ. The CDR3 spells CASSLAGQGPRETQYF. The CDR3 bases are TGCGCCAGCAGCTTGGCCGGACAGGGTCCCCGAGAGACCCAGTACTTC. The whole variable domain, remainder taken from reference TRBV5-1 and TRBJ2-5, is KAGVTQTPRYLIKTRGQQVTLSCSPISGHRSVSWYQQTPGQGLQFLFEYFSETQRNKGNFPGRFSGRQFSNSRSEMNVSTLELGDSALYLCASSLAGQGPRETQYFGPGTRLLVL.

This clonotype appeared a single time. The chain recombines TRBV6-1 with TRBJ2-7; D perhaps matches TRBD1 (6 bases). V dropped 6 bases and J dropped 7 bases, with 19 bases sitting between them. This CDR3 is 14 amino acids long. Germline-derived CDR1 and CDR2 are MNHNS and SASEGT. The CDR3 here is CASSPRTELGEQYF. In DNA form, the CDR3 reads TGTGCCAGCAGCCCCCGGACAGAATTGGGGGAGCAGTACTTC.